This paragraph reports one TCR beta chain. This entry is derived from a study of blood T cell repertoires in COVID-19. On the study more broadly: Acute and convalescent COVID-19 specimens originated in the United States, Italy and Spain. T cells, B-cell-depleted T cells, or PBMCs supplied cDNA or gDNA.

Trimming cost V 4 bases and J 4 bases, with 22 bases left between them. The CDR3 is 17 amino acids. The germline CDR1 and CDR2 sequences are MNHEY and SMNVEV (reference sequence). Original processing notes: Amplification of reference gene primers provided the estimated nucleated cell counts. Only in-frame clones appear in the TCRdb table, and some are missing; sequencing was by immunoSEQ multiplex PCR. V and J calls and clone size are copied from that table; D and trimming were computed from the DNA. The repertoire holds 200,000 to 300,000 clones, about 81% seen once, with 9.5% to 15% in the top ten.

The rearrangement uses TRBV27 and TRBJ1-2, with a weak D call TRBD1 (5 bases). The specimen was peripheral blood. The sequence was obtained from an older woman with active or convalescent COVID-19. In DNA, the CDR3 is TGTGCCAGCAGTTCAGAATGGGGCCCCTCCTCGGGCTATGGCTACACCTTC. This gives the protein CASSSEWGPSSGYGYTF.